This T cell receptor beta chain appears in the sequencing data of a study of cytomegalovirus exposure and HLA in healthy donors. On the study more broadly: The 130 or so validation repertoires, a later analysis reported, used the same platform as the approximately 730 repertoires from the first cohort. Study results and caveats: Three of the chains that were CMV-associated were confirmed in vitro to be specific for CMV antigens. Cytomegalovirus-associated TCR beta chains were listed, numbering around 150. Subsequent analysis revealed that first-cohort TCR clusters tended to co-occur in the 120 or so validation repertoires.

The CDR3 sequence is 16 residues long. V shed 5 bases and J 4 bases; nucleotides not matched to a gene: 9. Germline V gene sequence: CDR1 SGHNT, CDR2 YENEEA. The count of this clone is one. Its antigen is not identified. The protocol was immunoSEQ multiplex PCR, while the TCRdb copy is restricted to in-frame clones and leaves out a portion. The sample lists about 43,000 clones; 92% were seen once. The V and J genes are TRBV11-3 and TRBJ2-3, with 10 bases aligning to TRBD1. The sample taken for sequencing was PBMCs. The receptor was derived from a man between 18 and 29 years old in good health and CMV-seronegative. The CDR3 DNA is TGTGCCAGCAGCATCGGGACAGGGGATGGCGCAGATACGCAGTATTTT. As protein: CASSIGTGDGADTQYF.